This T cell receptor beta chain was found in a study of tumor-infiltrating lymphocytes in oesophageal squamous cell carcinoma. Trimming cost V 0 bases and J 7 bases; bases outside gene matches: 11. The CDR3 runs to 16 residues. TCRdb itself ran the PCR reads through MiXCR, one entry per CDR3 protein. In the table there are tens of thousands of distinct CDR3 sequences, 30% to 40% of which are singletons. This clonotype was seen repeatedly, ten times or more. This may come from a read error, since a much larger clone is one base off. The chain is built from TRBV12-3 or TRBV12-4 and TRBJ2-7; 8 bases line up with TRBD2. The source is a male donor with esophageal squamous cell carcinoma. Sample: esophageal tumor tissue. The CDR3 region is CASSLAIAGRYNEQYF. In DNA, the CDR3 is TGTGCCAGCAGTTTAGCTATAGCGGGGAGGTACAATGAGCAGTACTTC.